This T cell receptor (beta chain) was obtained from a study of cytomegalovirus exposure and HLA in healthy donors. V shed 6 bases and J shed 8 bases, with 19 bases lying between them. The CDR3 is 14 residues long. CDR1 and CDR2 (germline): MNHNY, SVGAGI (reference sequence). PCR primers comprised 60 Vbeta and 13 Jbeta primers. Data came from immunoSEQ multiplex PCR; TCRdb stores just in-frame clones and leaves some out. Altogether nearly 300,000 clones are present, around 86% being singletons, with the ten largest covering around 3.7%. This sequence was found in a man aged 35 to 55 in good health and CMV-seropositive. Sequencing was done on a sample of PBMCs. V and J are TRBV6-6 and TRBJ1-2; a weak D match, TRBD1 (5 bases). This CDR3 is CASSQVGEGGGYTF. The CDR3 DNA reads TGTGCCAGCAGCCAAGTGGGGGAGGGAGGGGGCTACACCTTC.